Shown below are 3 T cell receptor beta chains from a single sample sequenced in a study of T cell responses to AZD1222 COVID-19 vaccine. TCRdb's table, derived via immunoSEQ multiplex PCR, lists solely in-frame clones and lacks some. The table includes roughly 130,000 clones, 70% to 90% detected once. Sample: peripheral blood, taken on day 0 of AZD1222 vaccination. The receptor source for this set is an adult in good health.

The V and J genes are TRBV5-4 and TRBJ1-5, with 7 bases that match TRBD1. Germline loops: CDR1 SGHNT, CDR2 YYREEE (reference sequence). V gave up 4 bases and J gave up 3 bases; unmatched junction bases: 4. CDR3 length: 14 residues. Here the CDR3 reads CASSQDRNNQPQHF. The CDR3, as DNA: TGTGCCAGCAGCCAGGACAGGAACAATCAGCCCCAGCATTTT.

This chain connects TRBV2 to TRBJ2-5; unclear D gene. This CDR3 is built from 13 residues. Germline V CDR1 and CDR2: SNHLY, FYNNEI. V was pared by 4 bases and J by 0 bases, with 6 bases between. The CDR3 here is CASSVAYQETQYF. CDR3 coding DNA: TGTGCCAGCAGTGTGGCCTACCAAGAGACCCAGTACTTC. Looking up the rest from reference TRBV2 and TRBJ2-5 gives the full variable domain: EPEVTQTPSHQVTQMGQEVILRCVPISNHLYFYWYRQILGQKVEFLVSFYNNEISEKSEIFDDQFSVERPDGSNFTLKIRSTKLEDSAMYFCASSVAYQETQYFGPGTRLLVL.

This clone was seen only a few times. In nucleotides, the CDR3 is TGCAGCGCCTTCTCACAGGGGGCGAGGACTGAAGCTTTCTTT. Residues: CSAFSQGARTEAFF. This chain connects TRBV29-1 to TRBJ1-1; 9 nucleotides match TRBD1. The CDR3 spans 14 residues. In germline, CDR1 is SQVTM, CDR2 ANQGSEA. J gave up 5 bases and V 7 bases, and 11 bases lay outside the gene matches.